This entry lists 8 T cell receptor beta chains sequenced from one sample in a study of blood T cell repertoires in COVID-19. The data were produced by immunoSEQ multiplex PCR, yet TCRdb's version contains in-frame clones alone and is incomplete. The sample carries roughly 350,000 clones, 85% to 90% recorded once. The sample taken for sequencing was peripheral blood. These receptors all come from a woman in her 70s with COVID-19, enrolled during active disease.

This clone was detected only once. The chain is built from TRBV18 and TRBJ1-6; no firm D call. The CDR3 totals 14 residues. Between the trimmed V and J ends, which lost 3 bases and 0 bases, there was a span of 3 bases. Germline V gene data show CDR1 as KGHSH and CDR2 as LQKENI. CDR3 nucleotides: TGTGCCAGCTCACCGAGCTCCTATAATTCACCCCTCCACTTT. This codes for CASSPSSYNSPLHF.

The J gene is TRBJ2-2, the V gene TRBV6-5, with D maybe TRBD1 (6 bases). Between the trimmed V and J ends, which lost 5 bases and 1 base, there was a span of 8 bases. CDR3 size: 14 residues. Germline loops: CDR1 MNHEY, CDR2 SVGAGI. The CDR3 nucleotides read TGTGCCAGCAGTCAGACAGGGAACACCGGGGAGCTGTTTTTT. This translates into CASSQTGNTGELFF.

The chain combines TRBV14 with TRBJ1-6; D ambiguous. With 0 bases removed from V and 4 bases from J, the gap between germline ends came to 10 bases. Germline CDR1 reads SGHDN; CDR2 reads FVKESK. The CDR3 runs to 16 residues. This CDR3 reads CASSQDHDIYNSPLHF. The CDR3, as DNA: TGTGCCAGCAGCCAAGATCATGACATTTATAATTCACCCCTCCACTTT.

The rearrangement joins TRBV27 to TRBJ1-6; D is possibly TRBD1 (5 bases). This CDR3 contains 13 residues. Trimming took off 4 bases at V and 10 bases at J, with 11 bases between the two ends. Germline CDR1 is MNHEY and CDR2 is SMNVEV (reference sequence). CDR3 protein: CASSYEPGSPLHF. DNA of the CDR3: TGTGCCAGCAGTTATGAACCAGGGTCACCCCTCCACTTT.

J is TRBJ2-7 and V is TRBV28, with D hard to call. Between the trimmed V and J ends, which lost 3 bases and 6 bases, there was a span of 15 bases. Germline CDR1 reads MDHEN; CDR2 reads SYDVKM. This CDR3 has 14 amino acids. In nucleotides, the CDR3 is TGTGCCAGCAGTTTGGTCCGGTCGGTCGTCGAGCAGTACTTC. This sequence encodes CASSLVRSVVEQYF.

The CDR3 sequence: CASTQNRAPYQPQHF. In nucleotides, the CDR3 is TGTGCCAGCACGCAAAACAGGGCCCCGTATCAGCCCCAGCATTTT. The chain has TRBV21-1 and TRBJ1-5; no check of the table's D call, TRBD1, against the DNA was made. TRBV21-1 is given as a pseudogene. The CDR3 has 15 residues.

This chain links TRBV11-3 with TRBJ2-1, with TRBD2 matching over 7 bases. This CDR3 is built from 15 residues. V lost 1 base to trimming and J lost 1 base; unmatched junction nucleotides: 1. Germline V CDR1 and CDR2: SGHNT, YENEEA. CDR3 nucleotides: TGTGCCAGCAGCTTAGGGGGGGGATCCTACAATGAGCAGTTCTTC. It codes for CASSLGGGSYNEQFF.

CDR3: CAISEDRDGYTF. DNA for the CDR3: TGTGCCATCAGTGAAGACAGGGATGGCTACACCTTC. The gene calls are TRBV10-3 and TRBJ1-2; 7 positions match TRBD1. This CDR3 contains 12 residues. Germline CDR1 ENHRY, CDR2 SYGVKD. V lost 3 bases, J lost 6 bases, and 1 base stayed unmatched.